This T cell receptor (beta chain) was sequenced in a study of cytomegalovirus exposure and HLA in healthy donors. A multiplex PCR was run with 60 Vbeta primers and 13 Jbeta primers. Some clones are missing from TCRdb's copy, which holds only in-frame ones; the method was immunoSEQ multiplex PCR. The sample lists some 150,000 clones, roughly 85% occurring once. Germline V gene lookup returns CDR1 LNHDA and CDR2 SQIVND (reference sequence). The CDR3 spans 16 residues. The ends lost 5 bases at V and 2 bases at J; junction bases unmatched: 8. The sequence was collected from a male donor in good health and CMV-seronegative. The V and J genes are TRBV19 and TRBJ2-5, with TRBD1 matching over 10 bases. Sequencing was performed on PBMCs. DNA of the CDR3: TGTGCCAGTAGTGACCGGACAGGGGGACCACAAGAGACCCAGTACTTC. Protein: CASSDRTGGPQETQYF.